One T cell receptor beta chain is described in this entry. The antigen remains undetermined. The data derive from a study of cytomegalovirus exposure and HLA in healthy donors. Whole-study findings and limits: With DRB1 most and HLA-C fewest, TCR association rates differed between HLA loci in a later analysis. One cluster of highly shared sequence variants probably arose as a sequencing artifact. The study labeled roughly 160 TCR beta chains cytomegalovirus-associated. HLA alleles were associated with around 17,000 TCR beta sequences in a later analysis at 0.05 false discovery rate.

V lost 0 bases to trimming and J lost 2 bases; unmatched junction nucleotides: 4. Germline CDR1 is SGHNT and CDR2 is YENEEA. This CDR3 has 17 residues. PCR amplification relied on 60 Vbeta primers (plus 13 Jbeta primers). The protocol was immunoSEQ multiplex PCR, while the TCRdb copy is restricted to in-frame clones and leaves out a portion. Among about 200,000 clones listed, 82% were seen once. The chain uses TRBV11-3 and TRBJ2-2, with 9 bases fitting TRBD2. The sample was PBMCs. The receptor's source is a woman between 45 and 60 years old in good health and CMV-seropositive. The CDR3 reads CASSLELAGANTGELFF. For the CDR3, the DNA is TGTGCCAGCAGCTTAGAACTAGCGGGCGCAAACACCGGGGAGCTGTTTTTT. Complete variable domain (other parts from reference TRBV11-3 and TRBJ2-2): EAGVVQSPRYKIIEKKQPVAFWCNPISGHNTLYWYLQNLGQGPELLIRYENEEAVDDSQLPKDRFSAERLKGVDSTLKIQPAELGDSAVYLCASSLELAGANTGELFFGEGSRLTVL.